Below, one T cell receptor (beta chain) is given with its context. Naive CD8 populations comprised CD45RO-negative cells positively selected for CCR7, excluding terminally differentiated effector memory CD45RA+ cells. This entry comes from a study of shared clonotypes between healthy human individuals. Germline CDR1 MNHEY, CDR2 SMNVEV (reference sequence). Deletions cut 10 bases from V and 2 bases from J, with 11 bases between. The CDR3 is 12 residues long. Some clones are missing from TCRdb's copy, which holds only in-frame ones; the method was immunoSEQ multiplex PCR. The sample records a few hundred thousand clones, 95% to 96% being singletons.

This sequence originates from a woman under 40 in good health. The source material was naive CD8+ T cells sorted from blood. The rearrangement uses TRBV27 and TRBJ1-2, with D hard to call. The chain's CDR3 is CATGVVNYGYTF. CDR3 in DNA: TGTGCCACCGGGGTCGTAAACTATGGCTACACCTTC.